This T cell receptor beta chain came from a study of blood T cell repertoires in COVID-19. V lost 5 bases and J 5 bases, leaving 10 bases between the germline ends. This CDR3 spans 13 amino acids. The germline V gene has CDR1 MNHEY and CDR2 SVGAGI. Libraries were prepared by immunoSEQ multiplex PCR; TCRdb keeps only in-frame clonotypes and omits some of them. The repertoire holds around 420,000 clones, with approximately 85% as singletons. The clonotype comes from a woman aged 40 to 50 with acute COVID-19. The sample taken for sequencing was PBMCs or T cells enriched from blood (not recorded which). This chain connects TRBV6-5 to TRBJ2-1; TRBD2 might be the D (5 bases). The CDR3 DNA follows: TGTGCCAGCAGTCGGACGGAGGACAATGAGCAGTTCTTC. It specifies CASSRTEDNEQFF.